The 28 T cell receptor beta chains below come from one sample, sequenced in a study of T cell changes during pregnancy in multiple sclerosis. Generated by immunoSEQ multiplex PCR, the TCRdb table keeps only in-frame clones and is missing some. The top ten hold about 3.8% of the sample, which has 30,000 or so clones, about nine tenths seen once. Sequencing was performed on CD8+ T cells from peripheral blood mononuclear cells, taken in the second trimester of pregnancy. The source of these receptors is a female donor in good health, enrolled as a control in a pregnancy study.

This clone was seen a few times. The V call is TRBV4-3, the J call TRBJ2-2; D is possibly TRBD1 (6 bases). The length of the CDR3 is 18 residues. The V end was cut by 0 bases, the J end by 1 base, with 15 bases between. CDR1 and CDR2 from the germline V gene are LGHNA and YSLEER. The CDR3 nucleotides read TGCGCCAGCAGCCAAGATCGTTTGACAGGAATGAACACCGGGGAGCTGTTTTTT. This sequence encodes CASSQDRLTGMNTGELFF.

J is TRBJ1-6 and V is TRBV13, with 8 bases aligning to TRBD1. Germline loops: CDR1 PRHDT, CDR2 FYEKMQ (reference sequence). V trimming: 5 bases; J trimming: 6 bases; junction bases outside the gene matches: 6. The CDR3 loop spans 15 amino acids. The DNA of the CDR3 is TGTGCCAGCAGCACCCGGACAGGGCCTAATTCACCCCTCCACTTT. Translating gives CASSTRTGPNSPLHF.

Turning to this clone: Compared with germline, one end of the junction differs, possibly owing to a read error. The chain uses TRBV2 and TRBJ2-5, with 9 bases fitting TRBD1. This CDR3 has 14 residues. Germline V CDR1 and CDR2: SNHLY, FYNNEI. The CDR3 sequence is CASLPGQGVLVLDF. CDR3 in DNA: TGTGCCAGCTTACCGGGACAGGGAGTATTAGTTTTGGACTTC.

This clone was observed once. V usage is TRBV7-9 and J usage is TRBJ2-1, with a possible D match to TRBD2 (5 bases). This CDR3 has 14 residues. V was shortened by 5 bases and J by 6 bases, with 14 bases between the two germline ends. Germline lookup yields CDR1 SEHNR and CDR2 FQNEAQ (reference sequence). As DNA, the CDR3 is TGTGCCAGCAGCGGAGAGGGATATCTCAATGAGCAGTTCTTC. This gives the protein CASSGEGYLNEQFF.

The chain combines TRBV10-3 with TRBJ2-1; TRBD2 agrees at 10 bases. Germline trimming cut 5 bases from V and 2 bases from J; bases unmatched to any gene: 9. Germline-derived CDR1 and CDR2 are ENHRY and SYGVKD. CDR3 length equals 17 residues. CDR3 amino acids: CAISLSIAGGTYNEQFF. CDR3 bases: TGTGCCATCAGTCTTTCAATAGCGGGGGGAACCTACAATGAGCAGTTCTTC.

The CDR3 DNA is TGTGCCAGCAGCCAGACCGGCCGACTAGCGGGGTTTCTCTACGAGCAGTACTTC. Its translation is CASSQTGRLAGFLYEQYF. The rearrangement links TRBV7-9 to TRBJ2-7; 11 nucleotides line up with TRBD2. Trimming at V came to 5 bases and at J to 3 bases, leaving 15 bases not matched to a gene. This CDR3 spans 18 amino acids. The germline V gene encodes CDR1 SEHNR and CDR2 FQNEAQ (reference sequence).

The chain couples TRBV6-1 to TRBJ1-2, with D possibly TRBD1 on 5 matching bases. The CDR3 is 12 amino acids. CDR1 and CDR2 (germline): MNHNS, SASEGT. V was shortened by 9 bases and J by 4 bases, with 12 bases between the two germline ends. The CDR3 nucleotides are TGTGCCAGTCCGGATGACAGCTATGGCTACACCTTC. This sequence encodes CASPDDSYGYTF.

The gene calls are TRBV9 and TRBJ2-1; 8 bases match TRBD2. This CDR3 spans 14 amino acids. Per germline, CDR1 SGDLS and CDR2 YYNGEE. Trimming cost V 0 bases and J 7 bases; bases outside gene matches: 3. CDR3 residues: CASSVGSGANEQFF. The CDR3 DNA sequence: TGTGCCAGCAGCGTAGGTAGCGGGGCAAATGAGCAGTTCTTC.

This chain links TRBV27 with TRBJ2-1, with D perhaps TRBD2 (6 bases). The V gene lost 6 bases and the J gene lost 2 bases, with 14 bases spanning the gap. Germline V gene sequence: CDR1 MNHEY, CDR2 SMNVEV (reference sequence). This CDR3 region has 15 residues. The CDR3 nucleotides read TGTGCCAGCAGCCTGACTAGTACCCCCTACAATGAGCAGTTCTTC. Residues: CASSLTSTPYNEQFF.

This clone has a single count. The chain employs TRBV5-1 and TRBJ2-7; 7 nucleotides line up with TRBD1. Trimming removed 4 bases from V and 2 bases from J; junction bases left unmatched: 3. CDR3 length: 13 residues. In germline, CDR1 is SGHRS, CDR2 YFSETQ. CDR3 in amino acids: CASSGGQPYEQYF. The CDR3 DNA is TGCGCCAGCAGCGGGGGACAGCCCTACGAGCAGTACTTC.

The J gene is TRBJ1-1, the V gene TRBV10-3, with D tentatively TRBD1 (5 bases). There are 16 residues in the CDR3. V dropped 1 base and J dropped 1 base, with 13 bases sitting between them. Germline CDR1 is ENHRY and CDR2 is SYGVKD. CDR3 in DNA: TGTGCCATCAGTGAGTATCAGACAGCCCAGAACACTGAAGCTTTCTTT. This codes for CAISEYQTAQNTEAFF.

The gene calls are TRBV7-9 and TRBJ1-2; 12 nucleotides align to TRBD1. This CDR3 is 14 amino acids long. Per the germline V gene, CDR1 is SEHNR and CDR2 is FQNEAQ (reference sequence). With V trimmed by 5 bases and J by 8 bases, 6 bases remained unmatched. CDR3 region: CASSAGDRGPGYTF. CDR3 sequence (DNA): TGTGCCAGCAGCGCCGGGGACAGGGGGCCAGGCTACACCTTC.

The chain recombines TRBV4-1 with TRBJ1-4, with TRBD1 matching 9 bases. Trimming removed 6 bases from V and 7 bases from J; junction bases left unmatched: 9. Germline V gives CDR1 MGHRA, CDR2 YSYEKL. This CDR3 has 15 residues. CDR3 sequence reads: CASRSEGQGSEKLFF. CDR3 nucleotides: TGCGCCAGCAGGAGTGAGGGACAGGGTAGTGAAAAACTGTTTTTT.

The chain has TRBV6-4 and TRBJ2-2, with D tentatively TRBD1 (6 bases). The germline V and J ends were trimmed by 0 bases and 3 bases, with 8 bases remaining between them. The CDR3 is made up of 15 amino acids. Germline V gives CDR1 MRHNA, CDR2 SNTAGT. This CDR3 reads CASSDSGAHTGELFF. CDR3 nucleotide sequence: TGTGCCAGCAGTGACTCGGGGGCGCACACCGGGGAGCTGTTTTTT.

V and J are TRBV28 and TRBJ2-3; TRBD1 matches 7 bases. The trim removed 5 bases at V and 3 bases at J, leaving 8 bases unmatched. The germline V gene encodes CDR1 MDHEN and CDR2 SYDVKM. This CDR3 has 15 amino acids. The CDR3 region has the DNA TGTGCCAGCAGTCAACCTCCGACAGGGACAGATACGCAGTATTTT. It translates to CASSQPPTGTDTQYF.

This clone was picked up one time. This chain connects TRBV2 to TRBJ1-1; D is uncertain. CDR1 and CDR2 (germline): SNHLY, FYNNEI. The CDR3 sequence is 14 residues long. The ends were cut back, 4 bases at V and 4 bases at J, with 13 bases in the middle. CDR3 region: CASSGRGGSTEAFF. CDR3 nucleotides: TGTGCCAGCAGTGGGCGGGGAGGTAGCACTGAAGCTTTCTTT.

The CDR3 nucleotides read TGCGCCAGCAGCCCATTCAGGGGAGGGGGCTATGGCTACACCTTC. Its protein product is CASSPFRGGGYGYTF. The V gene is TRBV4-3, the J gene TRBJ1-2; maybe TRBD1 (6 bases). The V and J ends lost 4 bases and 4 bases respectively, with 16 bases between them. The CDR3 totals 15 residues. Germline loops: CDR1 LGHNA, CDR2 YSLEER.

The rearrangement joins TRBV19 to TRBJ1-2, with a weak D call TRBD1 (6 bases). The CDR3 covers 13 residues. Germline CDR1 and CDR2: LNHDA and SQIVND (reference sequence). V lost 2 bases, J lost 6 bases, and 10 bases lay in between. The CDR3 DNA follows: TGTGCCAGTAGTATATCAGGGGAAGATGGCTACACCTTC. Its translation: CASSISGEDGYTF. Full variable domain (remainder filled in from reference TRBV19 and TRBJ1-2): DGGITQSPKYLFRKEGQNVTLSCEQNLNHDAMYWYRQDPGQGLRLIYYSQIVNDFQKGDIAEGYSVSREKKESFPLTVTSAQKNPTAFYLCASSISGEDGYTFGSGTRLTVV.

The chain links TRBV27 to TRBJ1-2; no reliable D call. This CDR3 region has 12 residues. The germline V gene encodes CDR1 MNHEY and CDR2 SMNVEV (reference sequence). V was shortened by 3 bases and J by 8 bases, with 10 bases between the two germline ends. The CDR3 region has the DNA TGTGCCAGCAGTTTGGCAGGTCAGGGCTACACCTTC. This gives the protein CASSLAGQGYTF.

V gene TRBV9 combines with J gene TRBJ2-3; a weak D match, TRBD2 (6 bases). Germline lookup yields CDR1 SGDLS and CDR2 YYNGEE. The CDR3 extends over 17 amino acids. Trimming pared 6 bases from V and 0 bases from J, leaving 20 bases between. In DNA form, the CDR3 reads TGTGCCAGCACCCTATGGGGGGAGGACTCTAGCACAGATACGCAGTATTTT. This encodes CASTLWGEDSSTDTQYF.

The rearrangement joins TRBV9 to TRBJ2-2; possibly TRBD2 for D (6 bases). The length of the CDR3 is 14 residues. The germline CDR1 and CDR2 sequences are SGDLS and YYNGEE. Trimming stripped 7 bases from V and 3 bases from J, with 13 bases between. The CDR3 reads CASDRGSHTGELFF. CDR3 DNA sequence: TGTGCCAGCGACCGGGGGTCGCACACCGGGGAGCTGTTTTTT.

The CDR3 sequence: CASSDPSVARESYNEQFF. CDR3 in DNA: TGTGCCAGCAGCGACCCCTCAGTAGCGAGAGAATCCTACAATGAGCAGTTCTTC. J is TRBJ2-1 and V is TRBV9; perhaps TRBD2 as D (5 bases). Trimming took 3 bases from V and 1 from J, leaving 20 bases between them. This CDR3 region has 18 residues. In germline, CDR1 is SGDLS, CDR2 YYNGEE. Full variable domain (rest looked up from reference TRBV9 and TRBJ2-1): DSGVTQTPKHLITATGQRVTLRCSPRSGDLSVYWYQQSLDQGLQFLIQYYNGEERAKGNILERFSAQQFPDLHSELNLSSLELGDSALYFCASSDPSVARESYNEQFFGPGTRLTVL.

This clone showed up just a few times. The chain is built from TRBV6-5 and TRBJ1-6; no clear D. Trimming cost V 3 bases and J 5 bases, with 11 bases left between them. This CDR3 spans 15 amino acids. Germline assignment: CDR1 MNHEY and CDR2 SVGAGI. CDR3 sequence reads: CASSYSSSNNSPLHF. CDR3 in DNA: TGTGCCAGCAGTTATAGCAGTTCGAATAATTCACCCCTCCACTTT.

The chain employs TRBV6-5 and TRBJ1-2, with TRBD1 as a possible D gene (5 bases). Germline CDR1 MNHEY, CDR2 SVGAGI. Trimming took off 4 bases at V and 2 bases at J, with 17 bases between the two ends. The CDR3 contains 16 residues. CDR3 residues: CASSLGTQAPNYGYTF. The CDR3 bases are TGTGCCAGCAGTTTAGGCACACAGGCCCCAAACTATGGCTACACCTTC.

This chain uses TRBV2 with TRBJ1-1, with unresolved D. The CDR3 spans 13 residues. Germline CDR1 reads SNHLY; CDR2 reads FYNNEI. V was pared by 8 bases and J by 8 bases, with 18 bases between. CDR3 protein: CASLKEAADEAFF. CDR3 in DNA: TGTGCCAGCTTGAAGGAGGCAGCAGACGAAGCTTTCTTT.

V usage is TRBV11-1 and J usage is TRBJ2-2; 13 bases align to TRBD2. The CDR3 loop spans 17 amino acids. Per germline, CDR1 SGHAT and CDR2 FQDESV (reference sequence). Trimming removed 5 bases from V and 1 base from J; junction bases left unmatched: 4. CDR3 DNA: TGTGCCAGCAGCCCTCGGACTAGCGGGGGGAACACCGGGGAGCTGTTTTTT. It translates to CASSPRTSGGNTGELFF.

The CDR3 protein is CASSLGREVVNEQFF. CDR3 DNA sequence: TGCGCCAGCAGCCTAGGACGGGAGGTAGTGAATGAGCAGTTCTTC. The chain joins TRBV4-3 to TRBJ2-1, with TRBD2 matching 7 bases. V lost 4 bases and J lost 7; bases outside the gene matches: 10. Germline CDR1 LGHNA, CDR2 YSLEER. This CDR3 spans 15 amino acids.

This clone showed up just a few times. The chain joins TRBV7-6 to TRBJ1-1; no reliable D call. The CDR3 is 13 residues long. Trimming stripped 1 base from V and 4 bases from J, with 7 bases between. Germline V CDR1 and CDR2: SGHVS, FNYEAQ. The CDR3 coding sequence is TGTGCCAGCAGCTTAGGATCCGGCACTGAAGCTTTCTTT. It specifies CASSLGSGTEAFF.